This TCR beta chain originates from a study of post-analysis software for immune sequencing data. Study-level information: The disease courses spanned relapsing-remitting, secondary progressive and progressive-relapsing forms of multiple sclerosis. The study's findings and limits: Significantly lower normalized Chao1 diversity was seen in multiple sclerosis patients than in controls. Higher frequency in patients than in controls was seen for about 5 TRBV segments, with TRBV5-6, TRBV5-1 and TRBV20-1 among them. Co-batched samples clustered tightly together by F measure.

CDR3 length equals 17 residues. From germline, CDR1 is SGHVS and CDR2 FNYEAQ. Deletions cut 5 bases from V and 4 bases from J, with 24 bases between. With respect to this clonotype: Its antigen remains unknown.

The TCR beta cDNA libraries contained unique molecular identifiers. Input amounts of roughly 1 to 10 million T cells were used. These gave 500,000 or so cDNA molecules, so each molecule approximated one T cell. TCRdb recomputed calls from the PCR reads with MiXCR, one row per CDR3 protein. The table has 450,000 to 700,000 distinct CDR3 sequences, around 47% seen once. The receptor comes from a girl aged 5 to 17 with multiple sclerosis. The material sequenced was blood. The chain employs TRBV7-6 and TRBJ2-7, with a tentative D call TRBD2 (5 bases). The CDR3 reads CASSPGGGITFWYEQYF. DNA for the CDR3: TGTGCCAGCAGCCCCGGAGGAGGAATCACCTTCTGGTACGAGCAGTACTTC.